The 21 T cell receptor beta chains presented below share a single source sample, sequenced in a study of radiotherapy plus CTLA-4 blockade in lung cancer. Profiling relied on immunoSEQ multiplex PCR, and the TCRdb table lists in-frame clones only, not all of them. The table has approximately 78,000 clones, around 80% seen once. Specimen: peripheral blood, collected from a patient treated with radiotherapy plus ipilimumab. The origin of the receptors is a human donor with non-small cell lung cancer who had a complete response to radiotherapy plus ipilimumab.

The rearrangement joins TRBV6-1 to TRBJ2-3; D unclear. V was pared by 1 base and J by 2 bases, with 13 bases between. Germline V gene lookup returns CDR1 MNHNS and CDR2 SASEGT. CDR3 length: 16 amino acids. The CDR3, as DNA: TGTGCCAGCAGTGAAGTGGGTAGCAGAATCACAGATACGCAGTATTTT. Protein product: CASSEVGSRITDTQYF.

The CDR3 region is CASSVGAGFSTNYGYTF. The CDR3 bases are TGTGCCAGCAGCGTAGGGGCAGGGTTCTCGACTAACTATGGCTACACCTTC. The gene calls are TRBV9 and TRBJ1-2; tentatively, D is TRBD1 (5 bases). This CDR3 has 17 amino acids. V was cut by 0 bases and J by 0 bases, with 15 bases left in between. Germline V CDR1 and CDR2: SGDLS, YYNGEE.

This clone is labeled medium-sized. V usage is TRBV7-9 and J usage is TRBJ2-1, with 9 bases matching TRBD2. Germline CDR1 is SEHNR and CDR2 is FQNEAQ (reference sequence). The CDR3 has 16 residues. The junction had 8 bases not matched to a gene; V was cut back by 5 bases and J by 3 bases. Here the CDR3 reads CASSAPTSGNYNEQFF. CDR3 nucleotides: TGTGCCAGCAGCGCCCCGACTAGCGGCAACTACAATGAGCAGTTCTTC.

The chain has TRBV5-1 and TRBJ2-2; 7 nucleotides align to TRBD1. Trimming cost V 2 bases and J 4 bases; bases outside gene matches: 8. The CDR3 is 16 amino acids. Germline V gives CDR1 SGHRS, CDR2 YFSETQ. In DNA, the CDR3 is TGCGCCAGCAGCTTAAGACAGGGATCGGGCACCGGGGAGCTGTTTTTT. Encoded protein: CASSLRQGSGTGELFF.

This chain joins TRBV7-2 and TRBJ2-7, with D perhaps TRBD2 (6 bases). This CDR3 spans 12 amino acids. CDR1 is SGHTA and CDR2 is FQGNSA in the germline V gene. The germline V and J ends were trimmed by 8 bases and 2 bases, with 10 bases remaining between them. The DNA of the CDR3 is TGTGCCAGCGGGAAGCGGGCCTACGAGCAGTACTTC. This translates into CASGKRAYEQYF.

The chain links TRBV7-9 to TRBJ2-5; D not resolved. The CDR3 covers 15 residues. Germline V gene lookup returns CDR1 SEHNR and CDR2 FQNEAQ (reference sequence). V was shortened by 5 bases and J by 4 bases, with 17 bases between the two germline ends. CDR3: CASSDQNGRIETQYF. DNA of the CDR3: TGTGCCAGCAGCGATCAAAACGGACGGATAGAGACCCAGTACTTC.

The rearrangement uses TRBV6-5 and TRBJ2-7; no reliable D call. The CDR3 is 15 amino acids. V lost 2 bases to trimming and J lost 3 bases, with 14 bases between them. Germline V CDR1 and CDR2: MNHEY, SVGAGI. The CDR3, as DNA: TGTGCCAGCAGTTACGGGCGGCCGAGAGGCTACGAGCAGTACTTC. This encodes CASSYGRPRGYEQYF.

The gene calls are TRBV11-3 and TRBJ2-3; 10 nucleotides align to TRBD2. Germline CDR1 reads SGHNT; CDR2 reads YENEEA. This CDR3 comprises 17 residues. V trimming: 0 bases; J trimming: 1 base; junction bases outside the gene matches: 4. The CDR3 DNA reads as TGTGCCAGCAGCTTAGAGGGGCTAGCGGGAGGCACAGATACGCAGTATTTT. It codes for CASSLEGLAGGTDTQYF.

The gene calls are TRBV7-9 and TRBJ2-3, with 8 bases fitting TRBD2. Germline CDR1 SEHNR, CDR2 FQNEAQ (reference sequence). The CDR3 has 14 amino acids. V lost 5 bases and J lost 0; bases outside the gene matches: 1. The chain's CDR3 is CASSPGGSTDTQYF. DNA for the CDR3: TGTGCCAGCAGCCCGGGGGGGAGCACAGATACGCAGTATTTT.

In DNA form, the CDR3 reads TGTGCCAGCAGCTTAGGGCTAGCGGGAGGAGAGACCCAGTACTTC. Amino acid sequence: CASSLGLAGGETQYF. The chain links TRBV7-2 to TRBJ2-5, with TRBD2 identical over 11 bases. V lost 1 base and J lost 4; bases outside the gene matches: 2. The CDR3 is made up of 15 amino acids. Per the germline V gene, CDR1 is SGHTA and CDR2 is FQGNSA.

The V call is TRBV19, the J call TRBJ1-2; the D is unclear. Germline CDR1 is LNHDA and CDR2 is SQIVND (reference sequence). The CDR3 runs to 17 residues. Trimming pared 0 bases from V and 7 bases from J, leaving 21 bases between. CDR3 loop: CASSIDHLFSIIGGYTF. DNA of the CDR3: TGTGCCAGTAGTATAGATCACCTTTTCAGTATCATCGGTGGCTACACCTTC. The entire variable domain, with the rest obtained from reference TRBV19 and TRBJ1-2, is as follows: DGGITQSPKYLFRKEGQNVTLSCEQNLNHDAMYWYRQDPGQGLRLIYYSQIVNDFQKGDIAEGYSVSREKKESFPLTVTSAQKNPTAFYLCASSIDHLFSIIGGYTFGSGTRLTVV.

The chain carries TRBV6-5 and TRBJ1-1; D might be TRBD1 (6 bases). The ends were cut back, 7 bases at V and 1 base at J, with 16 bases in the middle. This CDR3 spans 15 amino acids. Germline CDR1 MNHEY, CDR2 SVGAGI. The CDR3, as DNA: TGTGCCAGCAACCCTGCGGGGGGCCGGAACACTGAAGCTTTCTTT. It is translated as CASNPAGGRNTEAFF.

The CDR3: CASSLRIAGFGDTQYF. CDR3 sequence (DNA): TGTGCCAGCAGCTTACGGATAGCGGGGTTTGGAGATACGCAGTATTTT. The V and J genes are TRBV11-2 and TRBJ2-3; 8 bases align to TRBD2. The CDR3 is made up of 16 amino acids. The germline gives CDR1 SGHAT, CDR2 FQNNGV. V dropped 2 bases and J dropped 5; count of bases not matched to a gene: 9.

The chain is built from TRBV30 and TRBJ1-2, with TRBD1 as a possible D gene (6 bases). Germline CDR1 is GTSNPN and CDR2 is SVGIG (reference sequence). With 4 bases removed from V and 4 bases from J, the gap between germline ends came to 16 bases. The CDR3 is 14 residues long. CDR3 sequence: CAWTTPGVTYGYTF. CDR3 bases: TGTGCCTGGACCACCCCAGGGGTCACCTATGGCTACACCTTC.

CDR3 in DNA: TGTGCCATCAGTCGGACGCTATCGGCAGATACGCAGTATTTT. The encoded protein is CAISRTLSADTQYF. The chain links TRBV10-3 to TRBJ2-3; D is ambiguous. V was trimmed by 5 bases and J by 4 bases, leaving 13 bases between them. Per the germline V gene, CDR1 is ENHRY and CDR2 is SYGVKD. The CDR3 consists of 14 residues.

The chain carries TRBV4-3 and TRBJ1-1; D might be TRBD1 (5 bases). Germline values: CDR1 LGHNA, CDR2 YSLEER. The CDR3 consists of 13 residues. V dropped 4 bases and J dropped 4 bases, with 10 bases sitting between them. The CDR3 here is CASSRGRATEAFF. DNA for the CDR3: TGCGCCAGCAGCCGGGGCAGGGCCACTGAAGCTTTCTTT.

The chain is built from TRBV4-1 and TRBJ1-2, with 8 bases lining up with TRBD1. J lost 5 bases, V lost 2 bases, and 19 bases had no gene match. The germline gives CDR1 MGHRA, CDR2 YSYEKL. The CDR3 runs 19 residues. The CDR3, as DNA: TGCGCCAGCAGCCAATCTATCGCTTCCAGGGGGCCTGGGGGATATGGCTACACCTTC. Amino acid sequence: CASSQSIASRGPGGYGYTF.

This clone has just a few counts. The CDR3 bases are TGCAGCGTTGGGGCAGGAGAGACCCAGTACTTC. Residues: CSVGAGETQYF. The chain combines TRBV29-1 with TRBJ2-5; no clear D gene. Trimming removed 4 bases at V and 4 bases at J, with 7 bases between. The CDR3 contains 11 residues. CDR1 and CDR2 from the germline V gene are SQVTM and ANQGSEA.

The chain uses TRBV4-3 and TRBJ2-5; the D gene could be TRBD1 or TRBD2 (5 bases each). The V gene's germline CDR1 is LGHNA and CDR2 YSLEER. This CDR3 contains 18 residues. With 1 base removed from V and 0 bases from J, the gap between germline ends came to 18 bases. Here the CDR3 DNA reads TGCGCCAGCAGCCAAGTATTGAGGGGTTGGGGATACCAAGAGACCCAGTACTTC. Encoded protein: CASSQVLRGWGYQETQYF.

Points on this clone: At one end, the junction sequence differs from germline, possibly due to a read error. This chain links TRBV30 with TRBJ1-4; D is possibly TRBD1 (5 bases). The CDR3 extends over 13 amino acids. CDR1 is GTSNPN, CDR2 SVGIG, per germline (reference sequence). The CDR3 is CAWSVGGTEKLLF. The CDR3 region has the DNA TGTGCCTGGAGTGTGGGCGGGACTGAAAAACTGCTTTTT.

The chain links TRBV5-1 to TRBJ2-5; D is undetermined. CDR1 and CDR2 from the germline V gene are SGHRS and YFSETQ. V lost 0 bases and J 5 bases, leaving 14 bases between the germline ends. The CDR3 loop spans 15 amino acids. CDR3 DNA sequence: TGCGCCAGCAGCTTGGCCCCCCAACAAATGGAGACCCAGTACTTC. Translated, it gives CASSLAPQQMETQYF.